This T cell receptor beta chain was documented in a study of blood T cell repertoires in COVID-19. For the study at large: Both acute and convalescent COVID-19 samples were obtained from the United States, Italy and Spain.

Authors' data handling: Amplification with reference gene primers provided the estimates of nucleated cell counts. Libraries were prepared by immunoSEQ multiplex PCR; TCRdb keeps only in-frame clonotypes and omits some of them. V and J calls and clone size are given by that table; D and trimming were obtained from the DNA. The top ten clones hold roughly 21% of a sample with roughly 200,000 clones, 87% of them seen once. This clone has just one count. This CDR3 is built from 14 residues. Trimming removed 6 bases from V and 3 bases from J; junction bases left unmatched: 3. CDR1 and CDR2 from the germline V gene are ENHRY and SYGVKD.

The clonotype was recovered from a man aged 60 to 69 with active or convalescent COVID-19. Input material: peripheral blood. This chain joins TRBV10-3 and TRBJ2-3, with TRBD2 matching over 10 bases. The CDR3 sequence is CAIRGTSETDTQYF. CDR3 coding DNA: TGTGCCATCAGGGGGACTAGCGAAACAGATACGCAGTATTTT.